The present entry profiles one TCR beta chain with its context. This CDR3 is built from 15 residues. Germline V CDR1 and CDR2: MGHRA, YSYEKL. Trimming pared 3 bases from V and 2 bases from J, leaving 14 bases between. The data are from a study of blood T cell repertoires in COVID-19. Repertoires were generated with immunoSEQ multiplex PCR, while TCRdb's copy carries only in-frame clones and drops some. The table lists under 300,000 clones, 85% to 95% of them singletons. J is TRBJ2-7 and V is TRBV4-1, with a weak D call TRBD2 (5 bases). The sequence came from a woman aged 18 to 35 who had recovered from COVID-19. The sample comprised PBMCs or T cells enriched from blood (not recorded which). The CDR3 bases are TGCGCCAGCAGCCAGGGAGTTGTTGGGGCCTACGAGCAGTACTTC. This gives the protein CASSQGVVGAYEQYF.